This T cell receptor beta chain was obtained from a study of T-cell memory formation after mild COVID-19. TCRdb reprocessed the 5' RACE reads with MiXCR, giving one entry per CDR3 protein. The top ten hold about a fifth of the sample, which has roughly 300,000 distinct CDR3 sequences, roughly 13% seen once. This clonotype was seen repeatedly, ten times or more. The V end lost 4 bases, the J end lost 6 bases, and 12 bases lay between the germline ends. Germline lookup yields CDR1 SEHNR and CDR2 FQNEAQ (reference sequence). This CDR3 is 13 amino acids long. The receptor's source is a man aged 18 to 29 who had mild COVID-19 (a few samples of this study predate the infection). Cell type and time point are not known. The chain links TRBV7-9 to TRBJ1-1; tentatively, D is TRBD1 (6 bases). Sample: PBMCs or a T cell subset sorted from them (not recorded which). For the CDR3, the DNA is TGTGCCAGCAGCTGGGGGGCAGGGCCTGAAGCTTTCTTT. It specifies CASSWGAGPEAFF.